Sequencing of this T cell receptor (beta chain) was carried out in a study of low-dose radiotherapy and immunotherapy resistance in tumors (dated by TCRdb to 2021 to 2024). For context, the study as a whole: In Cohort 1, 0.5 Gy per fraction was delivered every 2 weeks, and a total PTV dose of 6.5 Gy was prescribed. Eight patients were included in the translational analysis, namely three from the first dose cohort plus the first five from the second dose cohort. In Cohort 2, 1 Gy per fraction was delivered every two weeks, for a total of 13 Gy over 26 weeks. Every two weeks, patients got intravenous cyclophosphamide at 200 mg/m2, given one day ahead of each radiation and immunotherapy administration. Trial participants were not randomized into treatment groups. Nivolumab and ipilimumab were both given intravenously, with nivolumab at a 240 mg flat dose every two weeks and ipilimumab at 1 mg/kg every six weeks. Starting on cycle 1 day 1, patients took 300 mg of aspirin by mouth once a day for four cycles.

Sequencer: Illumina HiSeq 2500. Superscript III and a set of TRAV- and TRBV-specific primers were used to synthesize first-strand cDNA, so that both TCRalpha and TCRbeta chains were covered. TCRs were amplified with Phusion for approximately 20 PCR cycles using a constant-region primer together with the adapter attached to the V primers. Amplification of the isolated mRNA was done with the MessageAmp II aRNA Amplification Kit, which involved a roughly 15-hour in vitro transcription at 37 degrees C. The Dynabeads mRNA DIRECT Purification Kit was used to isolate mRNA for TCR sequencing. A second approximately 25-cycle Phusion PCR added indexed Illumina adapters, and products were purified with AMPure XP beads. The paper's data handling went like this. Using custom Perl scripts, TCR sequences that encoded the same protein were pooled, out-of-frame sequences were dropped, and the abundance of each clonotype was calculated. TCR sequences supported by only a single read were excluded from analysis. The metrics used to describe the repertoires included Shannon entropy, Gini index, clonality, richness, and the frequency of TCRs shared between repertoires. TCRdb passed the public sequencing reads through fastp at Q25 and MiXCR, retaining productive beta sequences. Every distinct CDR3 protein forms one entry, paired with its most common genes and DNA. TCRdb's processing, not the authors', yielded these V and J calls. Here the sample has tens of thousands of distinct CDR3 sequences; around a third occur a single time. Of the sample, roughly 3.7% is held by the ten largest clones.

In light of the paper, this sample's time point label describes: before trial treatment. Donors were enrolled in RACIN, a single-arm phase I dose-escalation trial in which nivolumab, ipilimumab, aspirin, low-dose cyclophosphamide and low-dose radiotherapy were combined. Patients with advanced, TIL-negative solid tumors were considered eligible. The germline V gene encodes CDR1 SGHRS and CDR2 YFSETQ. The CDR3 goes from the cysteine to the phenylalanine over 14 residues. Only CDR3 DNA is held: 42 bases, read in frame from base 1. Trimming costs V 4 bases and J 4 bases, and their ends lie 14 bases apart. As regards this clonotype: No antigen is known for it. It has no much larger one-base neighbor in the sample; base qualities were not kept.

The chain uses TRBV5-1 and TRBJ1-1; TRBD1 is possibly the D segment (5 matching bases). This TCR derives from a male donor with gallbladder cancer. Sequenced here: PBMCs, sampled before treatment. CDR3 reads: CASSPGEGPTEAFF. The bases read TGCGCCAGCAGCCCGGGGGAGGGCCCCACTGAAGCTTTCTTT.